This T cell receptor (beta chain) derives from a study of siplizumab effects on memory and regulatory T cells. Of note for this clone: Its antigen is as yet unknown.

Using immunoSEQ multiplex PCR, the repertoire was profiled, and TCRdb retains in-frame clones only, with some absent. The sample comprises 55,000 to 65,000 clones, approximately 97% of which are singletons, and 0.9% to 1.2% rests with the top ten. The CDR3 contains 16 residues. Trimming stripped 6 bases from V and 2 bases from J, with 16 bases between. From germline, CDR1 is MNHEY and CDR2 SMNVEV (reference sequence). Study-wide results and limits: Proof of suppressive function in proliferating Tregs from siplizumab cultures was not established. In controls, about a quarter of mappable alloreactive CD4+ clones were Treg-derived on average, versus about 69% with siplizumab. A naive or memory phenotype could not be assigned to roughly 80-97% of the proliferating CD4+ or CD8+ clones.

Unstimulated naive, memory, effector memory and TEMRA subsets from three donor pairs were sequenced. The sequenced sample consisted of naive CD8+ T cells sorted from blood. The clonotype was recovered from a human donor in good health. The genes are TRBV27 and TRBJ2-2, with D possibly being TRBD2 (6 bases). The CDR3 region has the DNA TGTGCCAGCAGGTTTAGCGGAAATATAAACACCGGGGAGCTGTTTTTT. As protein: CASRFSGNINTGELFF.